The 21 T cell receptor beta chains below come from one sample, sequenced in a study of blood T cell repertoires in COVID-19 (TCRdb year 2020). The library was built by means of the immunoSEQ multiplex PCR assay. TCRdb mirrors the immuneACCESS table, restricted to in-frame sequences. Some clones are absent from its copies; in checked studies, under half trace to an unresolved V gene, and the reason for the others is unknown. Across this sample there are about 160,000 clones, with over 80% seen only once. The top ten clonotypes cover roughly 9.2% of the sample. The sample was peripheral blood. The receptor set was obtained from an elderly woman with active or convalescent COVID-19.

This rearrangement joins TRBV16 to TRBJ2-6; tentative D call: TRBD2 (6 bases). V lost 4 bases, J lost 4 bases, and 17 bases lay in between. The germline gives CDR1 KGHSY, CDR2 FQNENV. The CDR3 contains 17 residues. The CDR3 DNA follows: TGTGCCAGCAGCCTGGGCATTACGGGAGCCGGGGCCAACGTCCTGACTTTC. It encodes CASSLGITGAGANVLTF. The complete variable domain, with remaining parts taken from reference TRBV16 and TRBJ2-6, reads GEEVAQTPKHLVRGEGQKAKLYCAPIKGHSYVFWYQQVLKNEFKFLISFQNENVFDETGMPKERFSAKCLPNSPCSLEIQATKLEDSAVYFCASSLGITGAGANVLTFGAGSRLTVL.

This chain joins TRBV7-2 and TRBJ1-1, with TRBD1 matching over 8 bases. The CDR3 is 14 residues long. The germline CDR1 and CDR2 sequences are SGHTA and FQGNSA. V gave up 5 bases and J gave up 5 bases; unmatched junction bases: 7. Here the CDR3 reads CASSATGVGTEAFF. For the CDR3, the DNA is TGTGCCAGCAGCGCGACAGGGGTCGGAACTGAAGCTTTCTTT. The whole variable domain, filled in from reference TRBV7-2 and TRBJ1-1, reads GAGVSQSPSNKVTEKGKDVELRCDPISGHTALYWYRQSLGQGLEFLIYFQGNSAPDKSGLPSDRFSAERTGGSVSTLTIQRTQQEDSAVYLCASSATGVGTEAFFGQGTRLTVV.

The chain couples TRBV19 to TRBJ1-6; a weak D match, TRBD1 (5 bases). V lost 6 bases to trimming and J lost 9 bases, with 15 bases between them. The CDR3 is 14 residues long. The germline CDR1 and CDR2 sequences are LNHDA and SQIVND (reference sequence). Written as DNA, the CDR3 is TGTGCCAGTAGCCCAGGAGTCGGGGGTTCACCCCTCCACTTT. Encoded protein: CASSPGVGGSPLHF.

The chain links TRBV9 to TRBJ2-2, with 9 bases aligning to TRBD2. The length of the CDR3 is 17 residues. J lost 4 bases, V lost 3 bases, and 10 bases had no gene match. Germline V lookup: CDR1 SGDLS, CDR2 YYNGEE. The CDR3 loop is CASSAPVAGAITGELFF. DNA for the CDR3: TGTGCCAGCAGCGCCCCCGTAGCGGGGGCAATCACCGGGGAGCTGTTTTTT. The variable domain in full, with the rest retrieved from reference TRBV9 and TRBJ2-2, is DSGVTQTPKHLITATGQRVTLRCSPRSGDLSVYWYQQSLDQGLQFLIQYYNGEERAKGNILERFSAQQFPDLHSELNLSSLELGDSALYFCASSAPVAGAITGELFFGEGSRLTVL.

CDR3 sequence reads: CASSEQGVGEQYF. DNA of the CDR3: TGCGCCAGCAGTGAACAGGGGGTCGGAGAGCAGTACTTC. V is TRBV10-2 and J is TRBJ2-7; 8 nucleotides align to TRBD1. The CDR3 spans 13 residues. The V and J ends lost 3 bases and 7 bases, in that order; junction bases with no gene match: 5. From germline, CDR1 is WSHSY and CDR2 SAAADI.

This clone has only one observation. This chain connects TRBV7-2 to TRBJ2-2, with 8 bases identical to TRBD2. The V gene's germline CDR1 is SGHTA and CDR2 FQGNSA. J lost 2 bases, V lost 3 bases, and 5 bases had no gene match. The length of the CDR3 is 16 residues. The chain's CDR3 is CASSLRGGLNTGELFF. The CDR3 DNA reads as TGTGCCAGCAGCTTGCGCGGGGGGTTAAACACCGGGGAGCTGTTTTTT.

The chain employs TRBV4-1 and TRBJ1-5; 7 nucleotides match TRBD1. The length of the CDR3 is 16 residues. The junction had 11 bases not matched to a gene; V was cut back by 0 bases and J by 9 bases. Germline CDR1 and CDR2: MGHRA and YSYEKL. The CDR3 sequence is CASSQEGGSSWLPQHF. The CDR3 DNA reads TGCGCCAGCAGCCAAGAAGGGGGCAGCTCCTGGTTGCCCCAGCATTTT.

This clone was detected only a few times. V and J are TRBV4-3 and TRBJ1-6; 7 bases map to TRBD1. Germline V lookup: CDR1 LGHNA, CDR2 YSLEER. CDR3 length: 22 residues. The trim removed 0 bases at V and 0 bases at J, leaving 17 bases unmatched. DNA of the CDR3: TGCGCCAGCAGCCAAGAAATTATTCTGTCAGGGGGAAGGAGCTCCTATAATTCACCCCTCCACTTT. It translates to CASSQEIILSGGRSSYNSPLHF.

This clone showed up many times. The CDR3 loop is CASSQARDSNQPQHF. The CDR3 nucleotides are TGCGCCAGCAGCCAAGCTCGGGATAGCAATCAGCCCCAGCATTTT. This chain links TRBV4-3 with TRBJ1-5; D call uncertain. The V end was cut by 1 base, the J end by 0 bases, with 7 bases between. This CDR3 has 15 amino acids. Germline assignment: CDR1 LGHNA and CDR2 YSLEER.

V usage is TRBV7-2 and J usage is TRBJ1-1, with 7 bases lining up with TRBD1. From germline, CDR1 is SGHTA and CDR2 FQGNSA. The length of the CDR3 is 14 residues. V dropped 5 bases and J dropped 5; count of bases not matched to a gene: 8. In DNA, the CDR3 is TGTGCCAGCAGCAACGACAGGGTGGGGACTGAAGCTTTCTTT. Translating it yields CASSNDRVGTEAFF.

Judged by abundance, this clone is medium-sized. V usage is TRBV27 and J usage is TRBJ1-5, with D possibly TRBD1 on 5 matching bases. Trimming pared 4 bases from V and 2 bases from J, leaving 12 bases between. Germline CDR1 MNHEY, CDR2 SMNVEV (reference sequence). The length of the CDR3 is 15 residues. The CDR3 spells CASSSGGYGNQPQHF. The CDR3, as DNA: TGTGCCAGCAGTTCTGGGGGGTACGGCAATCAGCCCCAGCATTTT.

The J gene is TRBJ1-1, the V gene TRBV6-5; TRBD1 matches 8 bases. With 6 bases clipped from V and 1 base from J, the junction kept 7 bases outside the gene matches. There are 15 residues in the CDR3. Germline assignment: CDR1 MNHEY and CDR2 SVGAGI. CDR3 loop: CASRLQGDWNTEAFF. In DNA, the CDR3 is TGTGCCAGCAGACTACAGGGGGACTGGAACACTGAAGCTTTCTTT.

The chain carries TRBV9 and TRBJ2-7; D is perhaps TRBD1 (6 bases). The CDR3 totals 16 residues. The V gene's germline CDR1 is SGDLS and CDR2 YYNGEE. Trimming left V 1 base short and J 1 base short, with 15 bases between. The CDR3 sequence: CASSVFPETGSYEQYF. The CDR3 nucleotides are TGTGCCAGCAGCGTATTTCCCGAGACAGGTTCCTACGAGCAGTACTTC.

This chain joins TRBV25-1 and TRBJ1-1; perhaps TRBD1 as D (6 bases). This CDR3 has 13 amino acids. V dropped 4 bases and J dropped 7 bases, with 13 bases sitting between them. Germline CDR1 and CDR2: MGHDK and SYGVNS. The CDR3 DNA follows: TGTGCCAGCAGTGCAACAGGGCACGGTGAAGCTTTCTTT. Its translation is CASSATGHGEAFF.

The J gene is TRBJ2-5, the V gene TRBV7-2; a weak D match, TRBD2 (6 bases). The V end was cut by 5 bases, the J end by 5 bases, with 24 bases between. The CDR3 is 17 residues long. Germline V CDR1 and CDR2: SGHTA, FQGNSA. The CDR3: CASSPGWSSGFTETQYF. The CDR3 bases are TGTGCCAGCAGCCCGGGTTGGTCGAGCGGGTTTACGGAGACCCAGTACTTC.

This clone has a single count. The chain recombines TRBV9 with TRBJ2-3, with 9 nucleotides matching TRBD2. Germline-derived CDR1 and CDR2 are SGDLS and YYNGEE. With V trimmed by 4 bases and J by 4 bases, 13 bases remained unmatched. This CDR3 comprises 17 residues. The CDR3: CASSHADVGGGADTQYF. CDR3 DNA sequence: TGTGCCAGCAGCCACGCAGATGTTGGCGGGGGGGCAGATACGCAGTATTTT.

This chain links TRBV6-2 or TRBV6-3 with TRBJ1-6; D call uncertain. CDR3 length equals 15 residues. The germline CDR1 and CDR2 sequences are MNHEY and SVGEGT. The V gene lost 5 bases and the J gene lost 0 bases, with 8 bases spanning the gap. DNA of the CDR3: TGTGCCAGCAGTGATCGAGGCTCCTATAATTCACCCCTCCACTTT. It codes for CASSDRGSYNSPLHF.

This clone has only one observation. The rearrangement links TRBV5-5 to TRBJ2-5; 10 bases map to TRBD2. With V trimmed by 2 bases and J by 4 bases, 14 bases remained unmatched. Germline CDR1 reads SGHKS; CDR2 reads YYEKEE (reference sequence). CDR3 size: 18 residues. In nucleotides, the CDR3 is TGTGCCAGCAGCTTTGAAAGCGGGGGGGCCTTAGGAGCAGAGACCCAGTACTTC. Translated, it gives CASSFESGGALGAETQYF. Drawing the rest from reference TRBV5-5 and TRBJ2-5, the complete variable domain is DAGVTQSPTHLIKTRGQQVTLRCSPISGHKSVSWYQQVLGQGPQFIFQYYEKEERGRGNFPDRFSARQFPNYSSELNVNALLLGDSALYLCASSFESGGALGAETQYFGPGTRLLVL.

The chain carries TRBV12-3 or TRBV12-4 and TRBJ1-3; D is possibly TRBD1 (6 bases). This CDR3 region has 13 residues. Trimming removed 7 bases from V and 4 bases from J, with 11 bases in between. CDR3 loop: CASTRDRGNTIYF. The CDR3, as DNA: TGTGCCAGCACCAGAGACAGGGGAAACACCATATATTTT.

The CDR3 nucleotides read TGTGCCAGCAGTGAACCGGGACAGCGGGAGACCCAGTACTTC. Translation gives CASSEPGQRETQYF. The chain carries TRBV2 and TRBJ2-5; 7 bases match TRBD1. The germline V gene has CDR1 SNHLY and CDR2 FYNNEI. The length of the CDR3 is 14 residues. V lost 2 bases and J lost 5; bases outside the gene matches: 5.

The chain has TRBV6-5 and TRBJ2-3; TRBD2 is a possible D gene (5 bases). CDR3 size: 15 residues. The V gene's germline CDR1 is MNHEY and CDR2 SVGAGI. Trimming pared 2 bases from V and 4 bases from J, leaving 13 bases between. The CDR3 spells CASSYGGRTADTQYF. The CDR3 coding sequence is TGTGCCAGCAGTTACGGAGGCCGAACGGCAGATACGCAGTATTTT.